This T cell receptor beta chain originates from a study of Tregs in tolerant kidney transplant recipients. Study-wide results and limits: The most relevant donor-specific Treg TCRbeta repertoire apparently came from expansion with activated donor B cells.

With respect to this clone: Its target is unknown.

Profiling relied on immunoSEQ multiplex PCR, and the TCRdb table lists in-frame clones only, not all of them. The data hold about 59,000 clones, with about 83% observed a single time. CD4+CD25+CD127- Tregs, CD4+CD25- non-Tregs, CD4 and CD8 cells were sorted. In germline, CDR1 is LNHNV, CDR2 YYDKDF (reference sequence). The CDR3 has 17 residues. Trimming removed 0 bases from V and 2 bases from J, with 16 bases in between. This clonotype was obtained from a human donor in good health. Sequenced: CD4+ T cells from blood. This chain joins TRBV15 and TRBJ1-2; the D gene is possibly TRBD1 (6 bases). CDR3 nucleotide sequence: TGTGCCACCAGCAGAGAGGGGGGGCGCCTATCAAACTATGGCTACACCTTC. Its translation is CATSREGGRLSNYGYTF.